This T cell receptor (beta chain) is drawn from a study of T cell repertoires in ileal Crohn's disease. Study context: Every patient was operated on for stricturing (about 60%) or penetrating (roughly 39%) complications. Postoperative therapy was given to about half: about 11 thiopurines, around 17 anti-TNF agents. Study findings and constraints: Clonality above 26.8% at surgery always came with endoscopic recurrence. Sorted CD8 T cells held more high-frequency clones than CD4.

About this clone: Its antigen is unknown.

Sequencing was performed with immunoSEQ multiplex PCR; in TCRdb, only in-frame clones are kept and a portion is missing. The data show tens of thousands of clones, with roughly 81% seen just once and 4.5% to 6% held by the top ten. The sequence derives from an adult with Crohn's disease. The sample was ileal tissue.

The CDR3 protein is CASSLFRGKETQYF. CDR3 in DNA: TGTGCCAGCAGCCTCTTTCGAGGGAAAGAGACCCAGTACTTC. The chain joins TRBV6-5 to TRBJ2-5, with D tentatively TRBD2 (5 bases). The germline CDR1 and CDR2 sequences are MNHEY and SVGAGI. This CDR3 is built from 14 residues. V dropped 6 bases and J dropped 3 bases, with 14 bases sitting between them.